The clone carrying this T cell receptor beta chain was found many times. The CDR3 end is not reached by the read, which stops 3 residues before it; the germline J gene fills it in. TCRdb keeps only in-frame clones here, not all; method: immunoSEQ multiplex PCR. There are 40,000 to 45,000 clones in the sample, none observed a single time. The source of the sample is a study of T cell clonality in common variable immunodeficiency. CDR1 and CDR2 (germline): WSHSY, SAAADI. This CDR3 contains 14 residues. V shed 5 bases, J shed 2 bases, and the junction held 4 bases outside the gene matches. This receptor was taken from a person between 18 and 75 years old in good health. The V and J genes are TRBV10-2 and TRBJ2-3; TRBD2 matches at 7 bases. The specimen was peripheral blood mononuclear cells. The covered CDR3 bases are TGCGCCAGCAGTTTCGCGGGGGACACAGATACG. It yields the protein CASSFAGDTDT. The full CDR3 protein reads CASSFAGDTDTQYF.